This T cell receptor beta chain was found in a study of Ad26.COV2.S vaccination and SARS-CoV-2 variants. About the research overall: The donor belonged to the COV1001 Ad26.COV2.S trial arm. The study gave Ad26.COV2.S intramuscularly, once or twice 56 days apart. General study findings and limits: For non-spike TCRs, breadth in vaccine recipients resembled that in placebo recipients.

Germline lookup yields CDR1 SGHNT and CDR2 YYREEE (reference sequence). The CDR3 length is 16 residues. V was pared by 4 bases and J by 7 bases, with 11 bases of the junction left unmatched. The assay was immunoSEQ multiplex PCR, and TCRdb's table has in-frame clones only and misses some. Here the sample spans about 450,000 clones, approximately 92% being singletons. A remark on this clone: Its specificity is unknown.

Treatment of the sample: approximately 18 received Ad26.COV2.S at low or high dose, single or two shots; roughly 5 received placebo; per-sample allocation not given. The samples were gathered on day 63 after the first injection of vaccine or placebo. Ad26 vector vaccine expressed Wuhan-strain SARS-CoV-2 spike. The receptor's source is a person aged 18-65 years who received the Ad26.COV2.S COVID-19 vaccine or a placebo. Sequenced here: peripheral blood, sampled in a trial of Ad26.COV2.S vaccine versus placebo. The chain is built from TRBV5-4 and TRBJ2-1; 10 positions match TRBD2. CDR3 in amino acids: CASSPGVAGGINEQFF. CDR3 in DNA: TGTGCCAGCAGCCCCGGGGTAGCGGGAGGCATAAATGAGCAGTTCTTC.